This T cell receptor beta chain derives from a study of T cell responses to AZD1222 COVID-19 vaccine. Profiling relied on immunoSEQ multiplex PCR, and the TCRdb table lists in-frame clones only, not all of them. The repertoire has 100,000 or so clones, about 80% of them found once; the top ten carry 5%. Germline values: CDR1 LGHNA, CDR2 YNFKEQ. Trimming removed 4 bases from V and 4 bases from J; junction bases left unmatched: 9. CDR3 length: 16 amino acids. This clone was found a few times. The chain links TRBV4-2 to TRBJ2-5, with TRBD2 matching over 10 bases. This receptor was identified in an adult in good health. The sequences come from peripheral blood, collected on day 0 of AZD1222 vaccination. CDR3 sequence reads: CASSLGTSAPRETQYF. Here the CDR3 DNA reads TGTGCCAGCAGCCTCGGGACTAGCGCCCCGAGAGAGACCCAGTACTTC.